The present T cell receptor (beta chain) was sequenced within a study of CD8 T cells in ankylosing spondylitis. Study-wide findings and caveats: Ankylosing spondylitis blood appeared to carry a characteristic TCR beta motif of roughly 8 highly homologous variants.

This clonotype showed up just a few times. Its cognate antigen is unknown. A quantitative 5'-RACE method, one with molecular barcodes, was used to make TCR beta libraries. TCRdb processed the 5' RACE reads anew with MiXCR; each CDR3 protein has one entry. The table has about 500,000 distinct CDR3 sequences, roughly 13% seen once; the top ten hold almost 7%. The sample was blood, either unsorted or a sorted T cell fraction (not recorded which). This clonotype was sampled from a male donor with ankylosing spondylitis.

This CDR3 is CASSFDPPTYEQYV. CDR3 in DNA: TGTGCCAGCAGTTTCGACCCGCCGACGTACGAGCAGTACGTC. The V call is TRBV27, the J call TRBJ2-7; the D is unclear. The CDR3 runs 14 residues. Deletions cut 3 bases from V and 4 bases from J, with 13 bases between. Germline CDR1 and CDR2: MNHEY and SMNVEV (reference sequence).